What follows are 16 T cell receptor beta chains derived from one specimen sequenced in a study of CD8+ T cells in alopecia areata. Extracted RNA was reverse transcribed into cDNA, the sequencing template. Repertoires were generated with immunoSEQ multiplex PCR, while TCRdb's copy carries only in-frame clones and drops some. Among about 250,000 clones listed, 67% were seen once. This sample comprised CD4+ T cells sorted from blood, obtained at week 0. Receptors originate from a human donor with alopecia areata.

This chain joins TRBV25-1 and TRBJ2-2; no reliable D call. Germline V gene sequence: CDR1 MGHDK, CDR2 SYGVNS. V lost 1 base to trimming and J lost 1 base, with 4 bases between them. The CDR3 runs 14 residues. CDR3 amino acids: CASSEWGNTGELFF. The CDR3 nucleotides read TGTGCCAGCAGTGAATGGGGGAACACCGGGGAGCTGTTTTTT.

The chain carries TRBV30 and TRBJ2-7, with 7 bases aligning to TRBD1. J lost 6 bases, V lost 3 bases, and 5 bases had no gene match. The CDR3 runs to 12 residues. CDR1 and CDR2 from the germline V gene are GTSNPN and SVGIG (reference sequence). In DNA form, the CDR3 reads TGTGCCTGGAGGGGACAGTTCGCCGAGCAGTACTTC. This gives the protein CAWRGQFAEQYF.

This chain links TRBV29-1 with TRBJ1-5; 12 bases are shared with TRBD1. Unmatched junction bases numbered 5, after V lost 4 bases and J lost 7 bases. Germline CDR1 reads SQVTM; CDR2 reads ANQGSEA. The CDR3 runs 14 residues. The chain's CDR3 is CSVGSGTGGQPQHF. DNA for the CDR3: TGCAGCGTTGGGTCCGGGACAGGGGGCCAGCCCCAGCATTTT.

CDR3 sequence: CASSSRNLRPNYGYTF. CDR3 DNA sequence: TGTGCCAGCAGCTCTCGGAACTTAAGACCTAACTATGGCTACACCTTC. This chain connects TRBV7-9 to TRBJ1-2, with D uncertain. The CDR3 covers 16 residues. Per germline, CDR1 SEHNR and CDR2 FQNEAQ (reference sequence). Trimming pared 4 bases from V and 0 bases from J, leaving 15 bases between.

The DNA for the CDR3 is TGTGCCAGCGGGCCAAGTGGCTACACCTTC. The encoded protein is CASGPSGYTF. The chain links TRBV2 to TRBJ1-2; no clear D. Germline V gene sequence: CDR1 SNHLY, CDR2 FYNNEI. CDR3 length: 10 amino acids. Trimming removed 8 bases from V and 7 bases from J, with 8 bases in between.

V usage is TRBV5-1 and J usage is TRBJ2-1, with a weak D call TRBD2 (6 bases). The germline V gene has CDR1 SGHRS and CDR2 YFSETQ. V was shortened by 1 base and J by 1 base, with 12 bases between the two germline ends. The CDR3 sequence is 16 residues long. The CDR3 sequence is CASSLNSGISYNEQFF. In nucleotides, the CDR3 is TGCGCCAGCAGCTTGAATAGCGGCATTTCCTACAATGAGCAGTTCTTC.

The chain uses TRBV29-1 and TRBJ2-3; tentatively, D is TRBD1 or TRBD2 (5 bases each). Trimming cost V 0 bases and J 2 bases, with 12 bases left between them. The CDR3 is 15 amino acids. In germline, CDR1 is SQVTM, CDR2 ANQGSEA. The CDR3 is CSVEDGGPYTDTQYF. CDR3 nucleotides: TGCAGCGTTGAAGATGGGGGACCCTACACAGATACGCAGTATTTT.

This clone was found once. The chain has TRBV30 and TRBJ2-5, with TRBD1 matching 7 bases. Germline V gives CDR1 GTSNPN, CDR2 SVGIG (reference sequence). The CDR3 covers 13 residues. Unmatched junction bases numbered 10, after V lost 7 bases and J lost 5 bases. The CDR3, as DNA: TGTGCCTTTCGGAGAGGGGGCGTCGAGACCCAGTACTTC. It yields the protein CAFRRGGVETQYF.

The sample holds one count of this clone. This chain joins TRBV5-1 and TRBJ2-5, with D possibly called TRBD1 or TRBD2 (5 bases each). The germline V gene encodes CDR1 SGHRS and CDR2 YFSETQ. The CDR3 covers 15 residues. The V gene lost 3 bases and the J gene lost 2 bases, with 14 bases spanning the gap. CDR3 coding DNA: TGCGCCAGCAGCTGGACCGGGACCCGTCAAGAGACCCAGTACTTC. As protein: CASSWTGTRQETQYF.

This chain links TRBV29-1 with TRBJ2-7, with 9 bases matching TRBD1. Germline CDR1 SQVTM, CDR2 ANQGSEA. With V trimmed by 7 bases and J by 4 bases, 14 bases remained unmatched. This CDR3 comprises 15 residues. The CDR3 nucleotides are TGCAGCGGTGCAGTCCGGGACAGGGTCCCGTACGAGCAGTACTTC. It encodes CSGAVRDRVPYEQYF.

As DNA, the CDR3 is TGTGCCAGCAGTTACCCTTTGGGACGGCACACCGGGGAGCTGTTTTTT. Its translation is CASSYPLGRHTGELFF. The chain combines TRBV6-5 with TRBJ2-2; D could derive from TRBD1 or TRBD2 (5 bases each). Trimming shortened V by 2 bases and J by 3 bases, and 13 bases separated the two germline ends. This CDR3 spans 16 amino acids. Per germline, CDR1 MNHEY and CDR2 SVGAGI.

This clone appeared a few times. The chain is built from TRBV7-6 and TRBJ2-7; 10 bases align to TRBD1. Germline assignment: CDR1 SGHVS and CDR2 FNYEAQ. The CDR3 covers 15 residues. The V and J ends lost 5 bases and 5 bases, in that order; junction bases with no gene match: 9. In DNA, the CDR3 is TGTGCCAGCAGCCTATCCGGGACAGGGGATCACGAGCAGTACTTC. Translation: CASSLSGTGDHEQYF.

The rearrangement links TRBV28 to TRBJ1-5; D remains unclear. Germline assignment: CDR1 MDHEN and CDR2 SYDVKM. This CDR3 is built from 16 residues. V was cut by 5 bases and J by 4 bases, with 18 bases left in between. The CDR3 DNA follows: TGTGCCAGCAGTACCCCATCACCCGGAGGGAATCAGCCCCAGCATTTT. Residues: CASSTPSPGGNQPQHF.

The chain employs TRBV2 and TRBJ2-7; TRBD1 matches 7 bases. Germline V CDR1 and CDR2: SNHLY, FYNNEI. V was clipped by 4 bases and J by 1 base; unmatched bases: 1. This CDR3 is 13 amino acids long. DNA of the CDR3: TGTGCCAGCAGTGCACAGGGGTCCTACGAGCAGTACTTC. Residues: CASSAQGSYEQYF.

This clone was seen a few times. The chain joins TRBV6-5 to TRBJ2-7; 9 bases map to TRBD2. Per the germline V gene, CDR1 is MNHEY and CDR2 is SVGAGI. V trimming: 6 bases; J trimming: 6 bases; junction bases outside the gene matches: 12. This CDR3 spans 15 amino acids. For the CDR3, the DNA is TGTGCCAGCAGCTCGACCTCGGGACTAGCTGCCGAGCAGTACTTC. Its translation: CASSSTSGLAAEQYF.

The rearrangement uses TRBV29-1 and TRBJ2-7; 9 nucleotides align to TRBD2. Germline V lookup: CDR1 SQVTM, CDR2 ANQGSEA. V lost 4 bases and J lost 5; bases outside the gene matches: 15. CDR3 size: 16 residues. In nucleotides, the CDR3 is TGCAGCGTTGTGTCAGGGAACAGAGCGGGAGGCGACGAGCAGTACTTC. Its translation: CSVVSGNRAGGDEQYF.